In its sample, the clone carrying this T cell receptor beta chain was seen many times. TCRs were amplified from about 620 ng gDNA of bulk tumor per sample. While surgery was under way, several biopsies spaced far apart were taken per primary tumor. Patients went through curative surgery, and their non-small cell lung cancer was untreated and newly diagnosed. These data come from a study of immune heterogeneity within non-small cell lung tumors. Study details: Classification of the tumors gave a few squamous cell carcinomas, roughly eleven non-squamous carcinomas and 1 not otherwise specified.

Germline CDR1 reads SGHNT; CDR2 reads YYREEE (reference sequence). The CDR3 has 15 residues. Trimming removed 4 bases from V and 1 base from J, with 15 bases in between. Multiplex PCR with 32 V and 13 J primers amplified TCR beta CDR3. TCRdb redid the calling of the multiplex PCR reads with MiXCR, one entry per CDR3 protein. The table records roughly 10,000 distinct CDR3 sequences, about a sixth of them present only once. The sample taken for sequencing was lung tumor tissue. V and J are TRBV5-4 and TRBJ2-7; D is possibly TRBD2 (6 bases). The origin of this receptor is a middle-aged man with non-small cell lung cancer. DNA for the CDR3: TGTGCCAGCAGCAAGGACGGGAGCGGGTCCTACGAGCAGTACTTC. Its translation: CASSKDGSGSYEQYF.